This TCR beta chain stems from a study of CD8+CD57+ T cells in acquired aplastic anemia. Study observations and caveats: CD8+ Simpson's diversity in patients was not significantly different from that in controls.

Patients selected for sequencing had displayed CD8+CD57+ cell expansion by flow cytometry. All patients were therapy-naive when blood was sampled. Germline V lookup: CDR1 SGHDT, CDR2 YYEEEE. V lost 2 bases, J lost 6 bases, and 11 bases stayed unmatched. This CDR3 is built from 17 residues. This clonotype was seen a few times. Its antigen is as yet unknown. Researchers used genomic DNA as the template to profile TCR beta VDJ and CDR3. TCRdb independently ran MiXCR on the reads; one entry per CDR3 protein. The table has around 500,000 distinct CDR3 sequences, around a third seen once. The material sequenced was sorted CD4+, CD8+, or CD8+CD57+ T cells (not recorded which) from PBMCs. The TCR sequence derives from a human donor with aplastic anemia. The genes are TRBV5-6 and TRBJ1-5, with 10 nucleotides matching TRBD1. CDR3 loop: CASSFFDRDRGRQPQHF. The CDR3 coding sequence is TGTGCCAGCAGCTTTTTTGATCGGGACAGGGGTCGTCAGCCCCAGCATTTT.